This entry describes one T cell receptor (beta chain). These data are taken from a study of T cell responses to AZD1222 COVID-19 vaccine. Libraries were prepared by immunoSEQ multiplex PCR; TCRdb keeps only in-frame clonotypes and omits some of them. The sample lists tens of thousands of clones, approximately 90% occurring once. The CDR3 has 16 amino acids. J lost 4 bases, V lost 4 bases, and 12 bases had no gene match. Germline CDR1 SGHRS, CDR2 YFSETQ. The sample here was peripheral blood, taken 28 days after the second AZD1222 dose. The chain uses TRBV5-1 and TRBJ2-7; TRBD1 agrees at 9 bases. The TCR originated in an adult who received the AZD1222 COVID-19 vaccine. The CDR3 nucleotides read TGCGCCAGCAGCGGGGAAGGGACAGGGAAAGGATACGAGCAGTACTTC. Translated: CASSGEGTGKGYEQYF.